Below, 23 T cell receptor beta chains from the same sample are listed, as sequenced in a study of T-cell reconstitution after alpha-beta-depleted transplantation in children. During its preparation, the TCRbeta library received unique molecular identifiers. TCRdb used MiXCR to reprocess the PCR reads, holding one entry per CDR3 protein. The table shows about 980,000 distinct CDR3 sequences, with around 30% occurring only once. Sequenced here: PBMCs, mostly from graft donor cells, sampled 360 days after TCRalphabeta/CD19-depleted stem cell transplant. These receptors were taken from a boy younger than two who had a stem cell transplant for SCID, so the T cells may come from the graft donor.

V is TRBV7-9 and J is TRBJ2-1; 8 bases align to TRBD2. With 6 bases clipped from V and 9 bases from J, the junction kept 10 bases outside the gene matches. Looked up from germline, CDR1 is SEHNR and CDR2 is FQNEAQ (reference sequence). The CDR3 runs to 14 residues. CDR3 in DNA: TGTGCCAGCAGTACACGGGGGGGCGAGGGTGAGCAGTTCTTC. It yields the protein CASSTRGGEGEQFF.

V usage is TRBV4-1 and J usage is TRBJ2-3; D is uncertain. The CDR3 length is 12 residues. Trimming took off 0 bases at V and 10 bases at J, with 8 bases between the two ends. Germline CDR1 is MGHRA and CDR2 is YSYEKL. DNA for the CDR3: TGCGCCAGCAGCCAAGATACCTCTTCGCAGTATTTT. Its protein is CASSQDTSSQYF.

The rearrangement links TRBV20-1 to TRBJ1-4; unclear D gene. The V end was cut by 5 bases, the J end by 0 bases, with 10 bases between. CDR1 DFQATT and CDR2 SNEGSKA come from the germline V gene (reference sequence). The CDR3 spans 14 residues. CDR3: CSAPNLSTNEKLFF. The CDR3 DNA sequence: TGCAGTGCTCCAAACTTATCAACTAATGAAAAACTGTTTTTT.

This clonotype was detected a few times. V is TRBV15 and J is TRBJ2-1; the match to TRBD2 covers 11 bases. CDR1 LNHNV and CDR2 YYDKDF come from the germline V gene (reference sequence). V lost 1 base, J lost 4 bases, and 3 bases stayed unmatched. This CDR3 has 16 residues. Here the CDR3 reads CATSRGLAGGYNEQFF. CDR3 sequence (DNA): TGTGCCACCAGCAGAGGGCTAGCGGGGGGATACAATGAGCAGTTCTTC.

The V call is TRBV7-9, the J call TRBJ1-1; possibly TRBD1 for D (6 bases). Germline V gene lookup returns CDR1 SEHNR and CDR2 FQNEAQ (reference sequence). This CDR3 is built from 16 residues. V shed 5 bases and J shed 2 bases, with 18 bases lying between them. CDR3 sequence reads: CASSLGVGTTNTEAFF. The CDR3 coding sequence is TGTGCCAGCAGCCTAGGGGTCGGGACAACCAACACTGAAGCTTTCTTT.

This clonotype was seen more than once but under ten times. The chain recombines TRBV28 with TRBJ1-6; unclear D gene. The CDR3 covers 16 residues. Deletions cut 3 bases from V and 6 bases from J, with 15 bases between. Germline CDR1 reads MDHEN; CDR2 reads SYDVKM. Here the CDR3 DNA reads TGTGCCAGCAGTTTTAGGCGCCAAACTTTTAATTCACCCCTCCACTTT. Protein sequence: CASSFRRQTFNSPLHF.

The chain couples TRBV20-1 to TRBJ2-3, with TRBD2 as a possible D gene (5 bases). V was trimmed by 0 bases and J by 1 base, leaving 8 bases between them. The CDR3 runs 14 residues. Germline V gene lookup returns CDR1 DFQATT and CDR2 SNEGSKA (reference sequence). In nucleotides, the CDR3 is TGCAGTGCTAGAGATCCCGGGGGCACAGATACGCAGTATTTT. This translates into CSARDPGGTDTQYF.

The chain recombines TRBV5-1 with TRBJ2-1; 7 bases map to TRBD1. Germline assignment: CDR1 SGHRS and CDR2 YFSETQ. Trimming took 1 base from V and 5 from J; bases not matched to a gene: 6. The length of the CDR3 is 15 residues. In DNA, the CDR3 is TGCGCCAGCAGCTTGATGAGGGGGCTAGACAATGAGCAGTTCTTC. Translating it yields CASSLMRGLDNEQFF.

V and J are TRBV7-9 and TRBJ2-7; D may correspond to TRBD1 or TRBD2 (5 bases each). The germline V gene has CDR1 SEHNR and CDR2 FQNEAQ (reference sequence). The CDR3 loop spans 14 amino acids. Trimming removed 0 bases from V and 5 bases from J, with 11 bases in between. The CDR3 DNA sequence: TGTGCCAGCAGCTTAGCCGAGGGGTGGGACGAGCAGTACTTC. Translation gives CASSLAEGWDEQYF.

The V call is TRBV27, the J call TRBJ2-1; D perhaps matches TRBD2 (6 bases). Per germline, CDR1 MNHEY and CDR2 SMNVEV (reference sequence). V dropped 4 bases and J dropped 4 bases, with 11 bases sitting between them. CDR3 length: 14 amino acids. CDR3 region: CASSWLGGYNEQFF. The CDR3 DNA reads as TGTGCCAGCAGTTGGCTGGGAGGATACAATGAGCAGTTCTTC.

This CDR3 reads CASKLDVDSYNEQFF. The CDR3 nucleotides are TGCGCCAGCAAACTGGACGTAGATTCCTACAATGAGCAGTTCTTC. The chain combines TRBV4-1 with TRBJ2-1, with D uncertain. Germline V gene data show CDR1 as MGHRA and CDR2 as YSYEKL. The germline V and J ends were trimmed by 7 bases and 1 base, with 14 bases remaining between them. The CDR3 is 15 residues long.

V usage is TRBV6-5 and J usage is TRBJ1-1; 8 nucleotides line up with TRBD1. The J segment lost 3 bases and the V segment lost 5 bases, leaving 5 bases of the junction unmatched. The CDR3 extends over 14 amino acids. Germline V gene data show CDR1 as MNHEY and CDR2 as SVGAGI. DNA of the CDR3: TGTGCCAGCAGTATCGAGACAGGGGACACTGAAGCTTTCTTT. Protein: CASSIETGDTEAFF.

V gene TRBV6-5 combines with J gene TRBJ2-1; no definite D call. Trimming pared 0 bases from V and 6 bases from J, leaving 9 bases between. The CDR3 runs to 14 residues. Germline V gives CDR1 MNHEY, CDR2 SVGAGI. CDR3: CASSYSIGPNEQFF. CDR3 DNA sequence: TGTGCCAGCAGTTACTCTATCGGACCCAATGAGCAGTTCTTC.

DNA of the CDR3: TGTGCCATCAGTGAGGGGAGAGAAGGCTACACCTTC. Amino acid sequence: CAISEGREGYTF. V and J are TRBV10-3 and TRBJ1-2; the D is unclear. The CDR3 loop spans 12 amino acids. V lost 2 bases and J 8 bases, leaving 9 bases between the germline ends. The germline gives CDR1 ENHRY, CDR2 SYGVKD.

This clonotype was observed a handful of times. The chain links TRBV11-2 to TRBJ2-3; the D is unclear. The V and J ends lost 5 bases and 1 base respectively, with 16 bases between them. The CDR3 is made up of 16 amino acids. Germline V CDR1 and CDR2: SGHAT, FQNNGV. The CDR3 DNA sequence: TGTGCCAGCAGCCCCTACTGGTCCGGCGGCACAGATACGCAGTATTTT. It translates to CASSPYWSGGTDTQYF.

The chain couples TRBV5-1 to TRBJ2-1; possible D gene TRBD2, 7 bases. The V gene's germline CDR1 is SGHRS and CDR2 YFSETQ. The CDR3 has 16 amino acids. V lost 1 base to trimming and J lost 0 bases, with 11 bases between them. In DNA form, the CDR3 reads TGCGCCAGCAGCTTGACGGGGGGCACCTCCTACAATGAGCAGTTCTTC. Translated, it gives CASSLTGGTSYNEQFF.

The chain couples TRBV7-6 to TRBJ2-7, with D possibly TRBD1 on 6 matching bases. Germline V gene sequence: CDR1 SGHVS, CDR2 FNYEAQ. Trimming left V 5 bases short and J 6 bases short, with 11 bases between. The CDR3 extends over 12 amino acids. The CDR3 protein is CASSAYRVEQYF. The CDR3 DNA sequence: TGTGCCAGCAGCGCGTACAGGGTCGAGCAGTACTTC.

This clonotype was detected once. J is TRBJ1-1 and V is TRBV18; no clear D gene. Trimming pared 3 bases from V and 6 bases from J, leaving 20 bases between. Germline lookup yields CDR1 KGHSH and CDR2 LQKENI. This CDR3 region has 16 residues. The CDR3 bases are TGTGCCAGCTCACCGATTCATGGGTCGTCGAGTCCTGAAGCTTTCTTT. It specifies CASSPIHGSSSPEAFF.

This clonotype has ten or more counts. This chain connects TRBV28 to TRBJ2-5; D may be TRBD1 or TRBD2 (5 bases each). This CDR3 is built from 13 residues. Germline V gene sequence: CDR1 MDHEN, CDR2 SYDVKM. V was trimmed by 5 bases and J by 9 bases, leaving 16 bases between them. The DNA of the CDR3 is TGTGCCAGCAGTGGGGACCGGACGAAGGCCCAGTACTTC. Translating it yields CASSGDRTKAQYF.

The chain recombines TRBV12-3 or TRBV12-4 with TRBJ2-1; 10 bases map to TRBD1. The CDR3 is 15 residues long. Trimming cost V 2 bases and J 7 bases; bases outside gene matches: 5. The CDR3 protein is CASSLWTGGLNEQFF. The CDR3 bases are TGTGCCAGCAGTTTATGGACAGGGGGATTGAATGAGCAGTTCTTC.

This clonotype came up a few times. The chain has TRBV18 and TRBJ2-1; D possibly uses TRBD1 or TRBD2 (5 bases each). CDR1 KGHSH and CDR2 LQKENI come from the germline V gene. With 5 bases removed from V and 3 bases from J, the gap between germline ends came to 11 bases. The CDR3 is made up of 14 amino acids. The CDR3: CASSWTGLYNEQFF. The CDR3 region has the DNA TGTGCCAGCTCATGGACGGGGCTCTACAATGAGCAGTTCTTC.

This clonotype was found a few times. This CDR3 reads CASSYPPQEADGGELFF. In DNA, the CDR3 is TGTGCCAGCAGCTACCCTCCCCAGGAGGCCGATGGCGGGGAGCTGTTTTTT. The V and J genes are TRBV5-8 and TRBJ2-2; D perhaps matches TRBD2 (5 bases). The CDR3 is made up of 17 amino acids. The V and J ends lost 3 bases and 7 bases respectively, with 22 bases between them. Germline V CDR1 and CDR2: SGHTS, YDEGEE. The variable domain in full, completed from reference TRBV5-8 and TRBJ2-2, reads EAGVTQSPTHLIKTRGQQATLRCSPISGHTSVYWYQQALGLGLQFLLWYDEGEERNRGNFPPRFSGRQFPNYSSELNVNALELEDSALYLCASSYPPQEADGGELFFGEGSRLTVL.

This chain connects TRBV15 to TRBJ2-1; the match to TRBD1 covers 8 bases. The V and J ends lost 0 bases and 4 bases, in that order; junction bases with no gene match: 5. The length of the CDR3 is 16 residues. In germline, CDR1 is LNHNV, CDR2 YYDKDF (reference sequence). CDR3 region: CATSRDYGTGYNEQFF. Here the CDR3 DNA reads TGTGCCACCAGCAGAGATTACGGGACAGGTTACAATGAGCAGTTCTTC.